This entry is about one TCR beta chain. The data belong to a study of OX40 agonist ivuxolimab in advanced cancers. The protocol was immunoSEQ multiplex PCR, while the TCRdb copy is restricted to in-frame clones and leaves out a portion. The sample contains about 37,000 clones, around 73% of which appear only once. CDR1 is SNHLY, CDR2 FYNNEI, per germline. The CDR3 has 15 amino acids. Trimming shortened V by 7 bases and J by 2 bases, and 18 bases separated the two germline ends. The rearrangement uses TRBV2 and TRBJ2-7; possible D gene TRBD1, 5 bases. The starting material was CD4+ or CD8+ T cells sorted from blood, obtained in a trial of the OX40 agonist ivuxolimab. This receptor was taken from an adult with an advanced solid tumor such as melanoma, head and neck, liver or kidney cancer. The CDR3 DNA sequence: TGTGCCAGCACGAAAAACCCCCCGACAGCCTACGAGCAGTACTTC. Translating it yields CASTKNPPTAYEQYF.